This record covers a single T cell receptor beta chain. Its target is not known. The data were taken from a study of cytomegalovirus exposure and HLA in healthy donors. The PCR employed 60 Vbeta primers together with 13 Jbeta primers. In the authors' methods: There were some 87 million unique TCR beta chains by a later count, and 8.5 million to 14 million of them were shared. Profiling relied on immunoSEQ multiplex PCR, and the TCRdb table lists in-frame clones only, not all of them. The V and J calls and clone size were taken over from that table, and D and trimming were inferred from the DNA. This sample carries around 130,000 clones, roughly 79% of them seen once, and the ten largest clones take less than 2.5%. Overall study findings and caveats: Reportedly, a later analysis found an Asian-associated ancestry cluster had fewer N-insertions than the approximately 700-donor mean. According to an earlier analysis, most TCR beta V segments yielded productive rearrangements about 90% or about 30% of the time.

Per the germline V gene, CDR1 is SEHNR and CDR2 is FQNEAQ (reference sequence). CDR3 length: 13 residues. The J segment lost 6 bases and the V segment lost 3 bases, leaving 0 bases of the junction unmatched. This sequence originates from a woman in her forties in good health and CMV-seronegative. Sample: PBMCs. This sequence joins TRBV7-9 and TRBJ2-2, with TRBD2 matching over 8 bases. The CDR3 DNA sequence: TGTGCCAGCAGCTTGACTAGCGCCGGGGAGCTGTTTTTT. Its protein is CASSLTSAGELFF. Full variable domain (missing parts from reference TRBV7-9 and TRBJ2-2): DTGVSQNPRHKITKRGQNVTFRCDPISEHNRLYWYRQTLGQGPEFLTYFQNEAQLEKSRLLSDRFSAERPKGSFSTLEIQRTEQGDSAMYLCASSLTSAGELFFGEGSRLTVL.